This T cell receptor (beta chain) is drawn from a study of T cell responses to AZD1222 COVID-19 vaccine. Germline-derived CDR1 and CDR2 are LNHDA and SQIVND (reference sequence). The CDR3 length is 14 residues. Trimming pared 3 bases from V and 6 bases from J, leaving 14 bases between. General observations from the study: A mostly white British donor set with more females was recruited, and clonal diversity was possibly underestimated. CD4 TCRs linked to vaccination spanned spike, dominating at 160-218 and 743-854.

A note on this clone: Its antigen is unknown.

Profiling relied on immunoSEQ multiplex PCR, and the TCRdb table lists in-frame clones only, not all of them. The sample has more than 85,000 clones; about 94% are singletons. The TCR comes from an adult who received the AZD1222 COVID-19 vaccine. Sequences were derived from peripheral blood, sampled 28 days after the second AZD1222 dose. This chain links TRBV19 with TRBJ1-2, with unresolved D. In nucleotides, the CDR3 is TGTGCCAGTAGTATTTTTGACCACGGCGATGGCTACACCTTC. Translating gives CASSIFDHGDGYTF. The whole variable domain, filled in from reference TRBV19 and TRBJ1-2, reads DGGITQSPKYLFRKEGQNVTLSCEQNLNHDAMYWYRQDPGQGLRLIYYSQIVNDFQKGDIAEGYSVSREKKESFPLTVTSAQKNPTAFYLCASSIFDHGDGYTFGSGTRLTVV.